These 14 T cell receptor beta chains share one sample of origin, sequenced in a study of T-cell memory formation after mild COVID-19. Via MiXCR, TCRdb re-called the 5' RACE reads, giving one row per CDR3 protein. The sample holds about 350,000 distinct CDR3 sequences; roughly 15% are singletons and the top ten take about 20%. The sample was PBMCs or a T cell subset sorted from them (not recorded which). All receptors come from a man aged 18 to 29 who had mild COVID-19 (a few samples of this study predate the infection). Cell type and time point are not known.

The table lists this clonotype with a few counts. V usage is TRBV28 and J usage is TRBJ2-5; perhaps TRBD1 as D (6 bases). V lost 5 bases and J lost 6, with 22 bases in between. CDR1 is MDHEN and CDR2 is SYDVKM in the germline V gene. This CDR3 spans 16 amino acids. CDR3 coding DNA: TGTGCCAGCAGTCCCCGTACAGGGTTTGTGATCAAGACCCAGTACTTC. Translated, it gives CASSPRTGFVIKTQYF.

Worth noting for this clonotype: The germline gene is not matched at one end of the junction; a read error may be the cause. The chain employs TRBV29-1 and TRBJ1-5; 10 bases are a match to TRBD1. This CDR3 contains 13 residues. From germline, CDR1 is SQVTM and CDR2 ANQGSEA. The CDR3 DNA is TGCAGCGTGGGGGACAGGGGCCATCAGGCCCAGCATTTT. It is translated as CSVGDRGHQAQHF.

The chain couples TRBV5-4 to TRBJ2-7; 11 bases map to TRBD1. Per the germline V gene, CDR1 is SGHNT and CDR2 is YYREEE (reference sequence). V lost 4 bases to trimming and J lost 4 bases; unmatched junction nucleotides: 10. This CDR3 is 16 amino acids long. The CDR3 is CASSGVPGQGVYEQYV. CDR3 DNA sequence: TGTGCCAGCAGCGGGGTACCGGGACAGGGGGTTTACGAGCAGTACGTC.

This clonotype has a count of ten or more. V gene TRBV3-1 combines with J gene TRBJ2-1; TRBD1 might be the D (5 bases). This CDR3 spans 15 amino acids. Germline V gene lookup returns CDR1 LGHDT and CDR2 YNNKEL (reference sequence). The V end lost 1 base, the J end lost 1 base, and 8 bases lay between the germline ends. CDR3 coding DNA: TGTGCCAGCAGCCAAGTACAGGTGTCCTACAATGAGCAGTTCTTC. Residues: CASSQVQVSYNEQFF.

This chain uses TRBV10-1 with TRBJ2-1; the D gene is possibly TRBD2 (5 bases). CDR3 length: 14 residues. Per germline, CDR1 WNHNN and CDR2 SYGVQD (reference sequence). V lost 0 bases and J 7 bases, leaving 10 bases between the germline ends. The CDR3 nucleotides read TGCGCCAGCAGTGAGTCCTCAGGCGGGAATGAGCAGTTCTTC. As protein: CASSESSGGNEQFF.

This clonotype was detected only a few times. The chain combines TRBV7-2 with TRBJ2-5, with 9 positions matching TRBD2. V lost 5 bases to trimming and J lost 5 bases; unmatched junction nucleotides: 9. Germline V gene lookup returns CDR1 SGHTA and CDR2 FQGNSA. The CDR3 covers 15 residues. CDR3 in DNA: TGTGCCAGCAGCGGACGGGCGGGGGGGCCCGAGACCCAGTACTTC. It specifies CASSGRAGGPETQYF.

This clonotype has a handful of counts. The chain links TRBV7-8 to TRBJ1-2; D possibly corresponds to TRBD1 (5 bases). Germline lookup yields CDR1 SGHVS and CDR2 FQNEAQ. The CDR3 loop spans 15 amino acids. The ends were cut back, 5 bases at V and 6 bases at J, with 19 bases in the middle. DNA for the CDR3: TGTGCCAGCAGCCCCAGCGGTGGGGAAGGGGATGGCTACACCTTC. Translated: CASSPSGGEGDGYTF.

This clonotype was observed a few times. This chain joins TRBV10-2 and TRBJ2-1; perhaps D is TRBD1 or TRBD2 (5 bases each). Germline CDR1 is WSHSY and CDR2 is SAAADI. V shed 8 bases and J shed 2 bases, with 16 bases lying between them. This CDR3 has 15 residues. The CDR3 reads CASRAGQGTYNEQFF. CDR3 DNA sequence: TGCGCCAGCCGGGCGGGCCAGGGTACCTACAATGAGCAGTTCTTC.

This clonotype was detected only a few times. This chain uses TRBV4-1 with TRBJ1-5; D call uncertain. The CDR3 has 15 residues. The V gene lost 3 bases and the J gene lost 4 bases, with 13 bases spanning the gap. Per the germline V gene, CDR1 is MGHRA and CDR2 is YSYEKL. CDR3 nucleotide sequence: TGCGCCAGCAGCCAGGGTAGGGCTCCTAATCAGCCCCAGCATTTT. Translating it yields CASSQGRAPNQPQHF.

This chain links TRBV5-6 with TRBJ2-5, with D unresolved. The CDR3 has 15 residues. The ends were cut back, 4 bases at V and 0 bases at J, with 13 bases in the middle. The germline V gene has CDR1 SGHDT and CDR2 YYEEEE. CDR3 region: CASSAALAHQETQYF. DNA for the CDR3: TGTGCCAGCAGCGCGGCACTGGCCCACCAAGAGACCCAGTACTTC.

This clonotype turned up a few times. CDR3 protein: CASSPAGQETQYF. For the CDR3, the DNA is TGTGCCAGCTCACCGGCAGGCCAAGAGACCCAGTACTTC. This rearrangement joins TRBV18 to TRBJ2-5; D is ambiguous. The ends were cut back, 3 bases at V and 1 base at J, with 6 bases in the middle. Germline CDR1 KGHSH, CDR2 LQKENI. This CDR3 contains 13 residues.

The rearrangement joins TRBV7-6 to TRBJ2-1, with D possibly TRBD2 on 6 matching bases. Germline values: CDR1 SGHVS, CDR2 FNYEAQ. CDR3 length: 15 amino acids. V was cut by 5 bases and J by 6 bases, with 17 bases left in between. This CDR3 is CASSLPTGGGNEQFF. CDR3 nucleotide sequence: TGTGCCAGCAGCCTACCGACCGGGGGAGGCAATGAGCAGTTCTTC.

The chain links TRBV4-3 to TRBJ1-2; a weak D match, TRBD1 (5 bases). This CDR3 contains 14 residues. CDR1 is LGHNA and CDR2 is YSLEER in the germline V gene. Between the trimmed V and J ends, which lost 3 bases and 8 bases, there was a span of 16 bases. The CDR3 protein is CASSHTQGLYGYTF. The DNA of the CDR3 is TGCGCCAGCAGCCACACGCAGGGTTTATACGGCTACACCTTC.

This chain connects TRBV20-1 to TRBJ1-1; D is undetermined. CDR3 length: 11 residues. V shed 1 base and J shed 6 bases, with 6 bases lying between them. The germline V gene encodes CDR1 DFQATT and CDR2 SNEGSKA (reference sequence). Here the CDR3 DNA reads TGCAGTGCTAGAGTTTTGCCTGAAGCTTTCTTT. It yields the protein CSARVLPEAFF.